What follows are 27 T cell receptor beta chains derived from one specimen sequenced in a study of shared clonotypes between healthy human individuals. The data were produced by immunoSEQ multiplex PCR, yet TCRdb's version contains in-frame clones alone and is incomplete. The top ten hold around 10% of the sample, which has 200,000 to 250,000 clones, 65% seen once. What was sequenced was memory CD4+ T cells sorted from blood. Regarding subset: CD45RA-negative fraction. These receptors originate from a man aged 25 to 40 in good health.

This clone was seen once. This sequence joins TRBV5-8 and TRBJ2-3; the match to TRBD1 covers 9 bases. Trimming at V came to 3 bases and at J to 9 bases, leaving 11 bases not matched to a gene. Looked up from germline, CDR1 is SGHTS and CDR2 is YDEGEE. This CDR3 is built from 15 residues. CDR3 region: CASSYDRGKWDTQYF. DNA of the CDR3: TGTGCCAGCAGCTATGACAGGGGGAAATGGGACACGCAGTATTTT.

This clone was found a few times. This chain links TRBV21-1 with TRBJ2-7; the DNA was not compared with TRBD2, the D call given in the table. TRBV21-1 is classified as a pseudogene. This CDR3 is 18 amino acids long. The CDR3 here is CASSKARYRRGLSYEQYF. The CDR3 DNA is TGTGCCAGCAGCAAAGCCCGCTACAGGAGGGGCCTATCCTACGAGCAGTACTTC.

This clone was seen a few times. V is TRBV19 and J is TRBJ1-1, with D unclear. The CDR3 loop spans 13 amino acids. Trimming removed 2 bases from V and 3 bases from J, with 7 bases in between. CDR1 and CDR2 (germline): LNHDA, SQIVND (reference sequence). DNA of the CDR3: TGTGCCAGTAGTATACGGGGATACACTGAAGCTTTCTTT. Translation gives CASSIRGYTEAFF.

A few counts support this clone. The chain joins TRBV18 to TRBJ1-1, with D uncertain. This CDR3 region has 17 residues. V was clipped by 0 bases and J by 4 bases, with 18 bases between them. Germline CDR1 is KGHSH and CDR2 is LQKENI. CDR3 coding DNA: TGTGCCAGCTCACCACCGAACTCCGTGCGGGCCAGCACTGAAGCTTTCTTT. Its translation is CASSPPNSVRASTEAFF.

This clone was counted at least ten times. The V gene is TRBV19, the J gene TRBJ1-5; D is undetermined. Germline V gives CDR1 LNHDA, CDR2 SQIVND (reference sequence). This CDR3 is built from 13 residues. V lost 3 bases, J lost 11 bases, and 14 bases lay in between. The CDR3 is CASSISDQTAQHF. In DNA form, the CDR3 reads TGTGCCAGTAGTATTTCGGACCAAACGGCCCAGCATTTT.

This chain joins TRBV7-3 and TRBJ2-3, with D uncertain. The germline V gene encodes CDR1 SGHTA and CDR2 FQGTGA. Between the trimmed V and J ends, which lost 2 bases and 2 bases, there was a span of 17 bases. This CDR3 has 17 residues. CDR3 amino acids: CASSLRSEQSYTDTQYF. CDR3 DNA: TGTGCCAGCAGCTTACGGTCTGAACAATCCTACACAGATACGCAGTATTTT. Combining the CDR3 with reference TRBV7-3 and TRBJ2-3 gives the whole variable domain GAGVSQTPSNKVTEKGKYVELRCDPISGHTALYWYRQSLGQGPEFLIYFQGTGAADDSGLPNDRFFAVRPEGSVSTLKIQRTERGDSAVYLCASSLRSEQSYTDTQYFGPGTRLTVL.

The chain carries TRBV2 and TRBJ1-1, with 7 bases fitting TRBD1. Per germline, CDR1 SNHLY and CDR2 FYNNEI. The V and J ends lost 8 bases and 3 bases, in that order; junction bases with no gene match: 9. CDR3 length: 14 amino acids. The CDR3 is CASGKTGTHTEAFF. CDR3 bases: TGTGCCAGCGGAAAGACAGGGACCCACACTGAAGCTTTCTTT.

The chain employs TRBV7-2 and TRBJ2-1, with D maybe TRBD2 (6 bases). The CDR3 totals 15 residues. V lost 1 base to trimming and J lost 8 bases, with 15 bases between them. From germline, CDR1 is SGHTA and CDR2 FQGNSA. The CDR3 coding sequence is TGTGCCAGCAGCTTAGTTGCGGGAACGAGAGATGAGCAGTTCTTC. Translated, it gives CASSLVAGTRDEQFF. Combining the CDR3 with reference TRBV7-2 and TRBJ2-1 gives the whole variable domain GAGVSQSPSNKVTEKGKDVELRCDPISGHTALYWYRQSLGQGLEFLIYFQGNSAPDKSGLPSDRFSAERTGGSVSTLTIQRTQQEDSAVYLCASSLVAGTRDEQFFGPGTRLTVL.

The V call is TRBV7-8, the J call TRBJ2-1; 10 bases are shared with TRBD1. The CDR3 is 21 amino acids. Per the germline V gene, CDR1 is SGHVS and CDR2 is FQNEAQ. V lost 1 base, J lost 6 bases, and 21 bases stayed unmatched. CDR3 protein: CASSLGFLRQGARTSINEQFF. CDR3 nucleotide sequence: TGTGCCAGCAGCTTAGGGTTTTTGAGACAGGGGGCGCGGACTAGCATCAATGAGCAGTTCTTC. Filled out from reference TRBV7-8 and TRBJ2-1, the complete variable domain reads GAGVSQSPRYKVAKRGQDVALRCDPISGHVSLFWYQQALGQGPEFLTYFQNEAQLDKSGLPSDRFFAERPEGSVSTLKIQRTQQEDSAVYLCASSLGFLRQGARTSINEQFFGPGTRLTVL.

The chain has TRBV19 and TRBJ1-5; D remains unclear. This CDR3 spans 15 amino acids. Germline V gene data show CDR1 as LNHDA and CDR2 as SQIVND (reference sequence). Deletions cut 3 bases from V and 3 bases from J, with 12 bases between. Here the CDR3 DNA reads TGTGCCAGTAGTATCGTTGCAGAGAACAATCAGCCCCAGCATTTT. Translated: CASSIVAENNQPQHF.

With respect to this clone: One end of the junction fails to match germline, which may point to a read error. The chain has TRBV28 and TRBJ2-7; 7 nucleotides agree with TRBD2. Germline-derived CDR1 and CDR2 are MDHEN and SYDVKM. There are 15 residues in the CDR3. This CDR3 reads CTSSTPRTRLIEQYF. The CDR3 DNA is TGTACCAGCAGCACCCCCCGGACTAGGTTAATCGAGCAGTACTTC.

The chain has TRBV5-1 and TRBJ1-1; no firm D call. There are 14 residues in the CDR3. Germline V gives CDR1 SGHRS, CDR2 YFSETQ. V lost 4 bases and J 0 bases, leaving 10 bases between the germline ends. The CDR3 here is CASSPGVLNTEAFF. For the CDR3, the DNA is TGCGCCAGCAGCCCGGGAGTTTTGAACACTGAAGCTTTCTTT.

This chain links TRBV5-1 with TRBJ2-5; no definite D call. The CDR3 runs to 17 residues. V lost 4 bases and J lost 1, with 20 bases in between. Germline-derived CDR1 and CDR2 are SGHRS and YFSETQ. The CDR3 sequence is CASSVGLTPGGQETQYF. The CDR3, as DNA: TGCGCCAGCAGCGTCGGCCTAACTCCGGGCGGCCAAGAGACCCAGTACTTC.

The chain has TRBV28 and TRBJ1-2; D ambiguous. Germline V gene lookup returns CDR1 MDHEN and CDR2 SYDVKM. Deletions cut 7 bases from V and 5 bases from J, with 17 bases between. This CDR3 spans 14 amino acids. CDR3 region: CASTPRGGRYGYTF. In DNA, the CDR3 is TGTGCCAGCACCCCCCGCGGAGGCCGTTATGGCTACACCTTC.

The chain uses TRBV9 and TRBJ2-3; tentative D call: TRBD2 (6 bases). The V gene lost 5 bases and the J gene lost 6 bases, with 19 bases spanning the gap. The CDR3 has 15 residues. Per the germline V gene, CDR1 is SGDLS and CDR2 is YYNGEE. The CDR3 protein is CASSPEGRMFDTQYF. The CDR3 coding sequence is TGTGCCAGCAGTCCCGAGGGGAGGATGTTCGATACGCAGTATTTT.

The chain combines TRBV9 with TRBJ2-3, with D perhaps matching TRBD1 or TRBD2 (6 bases each). The CDR3 has 16 amino acids. Per the germline V gene, CDR1 is SGDLS and CDR2 is YYNGEE. V was pared by 4 bases and J by 4 bases, with 19 bases between. This CDR3 is CASSPRGEIGADTQYF. As DNA, the CDR3 is TGTGCCAGCAGCCCGAGGGGGGAGATAGGGGCAGATACGCAGTATTTT.

This sequence joins TRBV5-6 and TRBJ1-1; D not certain. CDR1 SGHDT and CDR2 YYEEEE come from the germline V gene. The CDR3 has 15 amino acids. V was clipped by 0 bases and J by 1 base, with 10 bases between them. The CDR3 region has the DNA TGTGCCAGCAGCTTGGGGGTCAGCGCGAACACTGAAGCTTTCTTT. This translates into CASSLGVSANTEAFF. Using reference TRBV5-6 and TRBJ1-1 for the parts outside the CDR3, the full variable domain is DAGVTQSPTHLIKTRGQQVTLRCSPKSGHDTVSWYQQALGQGPQFIFQYYEEEERQRGNFPDRFSGHQFPNYSSELNVNALLLGDSALYLCASSLGVSANTEAFFGQGTRLTVV.

The chain joins TRBV14 to TRBJ2-1; 9 bases align to TRBD2. Germline-derived CDR1 and CDR2 are SGHDN and FVKESK. V lost 1 base and J lost 1; bases outside the gene matches: 8. The CDR3 has 18 residues. CDR3 region: CASSQGELAGNSYNEQFF. The DNA of the CDR3 is TGTGCCAGCAGCCAAGGGGAGCTAGCGGGGAATTCCTACAATGAGCAGTTCTTC.

The chain has TRBV27 and TRBJ1-1, with D possibly TRBD1 on 5 matching bases. The CDR3 totals 14 residues. Germline CDR1 is MNHEY and CDR2 is SMNVEV (reference sequence). V was clipped by 2 bases and J by 2 bases, with 9 bases between them. This CDR3 reads CASSLAGRNTEAFF. CDR3 bases: TGTGCCAGCAGTTTAGCAGGGCGAAACACTGAAGCTTTCTTT.

CDR3 amino acids: CASSFGYQQETQYF. The CDR3 bases are TGTGCCAGCAGTTTCGGATACCAACAAGAGACCCAGTACTTC. The V call is TRBV27, the J call TRBJ2-5; D gene uncertain. V lost 3 bases and J lost 2, with 10 bases in between. CDR1 is MNHEY, CDR2 SMNVEV, per germline (reference sequence). The CDR3 sequence is 14 residues long.

This chain uses TRBV6-1 with TRBJ2-3; 7 nucleotides match TRBD2. This CDR3 is 15 amino acids long. The V and J ends lost 2 bases and 2 bases, in that order; junction bases with no gene match: 4. CDR1 MNHNS and CDR2 SASEGT come from the germline V gene. The CDR3 region is CASSEPSGTTDTQYF. CDR3 DNA: TGTGCCAGCAGTGAACCGAGCGGGACCACAGATACGCAGTATTTT.

The chain links TRBV27 to TRBJ2-1, with 9 bases fitting TRBD1. The germline gives CDR1 MNHEY, CDR2 SMNVEV (reference sequence). Germline trimming cut 4 bases from V and 12 bases from J; bases unmatched to any gene: 10. This CDR3 has 14 amino acids. This chain's CDR3 is CASSSGQGFGGQFF. The CDR3 nucleotides read TGTGCCAGCAGTTCCGGACAGGGGTTTGGTGGGCAGTTCTTC.

The sample holds one count of this clone. The rearrangement uses TRBV4-1 and TRBJ2-5; 7 positions agree with TRBD2. The germline V gene has CDR1 MGHRA and CDR2 YSYEKL. With V trimmed by 1 base and J by 0 bases, 5 bases remained unmatched. This CDR3 comprises 16 residues. DNA of the CDR3: TGCGCCAGCAGCCAAGCGATAGCGGGTAACCAAGAGACCCAGTACTTC. It translates to CASSQAIAGNQETQYF.

The chain uses TRBV20-1 and TRBJ2-5, with D maybe TRBD2 (5 bases). V lost 2 bases to trimming and J lost 9 bases, with 7 bases between them. From germline, CDR1 is DFQATT and CDR2 SNEGSKA (reference sequence). The CDR3 runs to 10 residues. The DNA of the CDR3 is TGCAGTGCTAGATACGGGGCCCAGTACTTC. This codes for CSARYGAQYF.

The chain is built from TRBV5-1 and TRBJ2-1; TRBD2 aligns across 7 bases. The germline CDR1 and CDR2 sequences are SGHRS and YFSETQ. CDR3 size: 16 residues. Unmatched junction bases numbered 7, after V lost 3 bases and J lost 1 base. The CDR3 sequence is CASSSTGGSSYNEQFF. The CDR3 DNA sequence: TGCGCCAGCAGCTCTACGGGCGGGAGTTCCTACAATGAGCAGTTCTTC.

This clone showed up just once. V and J are TRBV6-1 and TRBJ2-1; no clear D gene. There are 13 residues in the CDR3. The V gene's germline CDR1 is MNHNS and CDR2 SASEGT. Trimming shortened V by 5 bases and J by 9 bases, and 14 bases separated the two germline ends. CDR3 protein: CASSTDGIGEQFF. The CDR3 DNA follows: TGTGCCAGCAGTACCGACGGAATCGGTGAGCAGTTCTTC.

The chain employs TRBV7-9 and TRBJ2-5, with D maybe TRBD2 (5 bases). The CDR3 is made up of 13 amino acids. The V gene's germline CDR1 is SEHNR and CDR2 FQNEAQ (reference sequence). Trimming took 5 bases from V and 5 from J, leaving 12 bases between them. The CDR3 DNA sequence: TGTGCCAGCAGCCAGTACGGGGAGGAGACCCAGTACTTC. This encodes CASSQYGEETQYF. The entire variable domain, with the rest obtained from reference TRBV7-9 and TRBJ2-5, is as follows: DTGVSQNPRHKITKRGQNVTFRCDPISEHNRLYWYRQTLGQGPEFLTYFQNEAQLEKSRLLSDRFSAERPKGSFSTLEIQRTEQGDSAMYLCASSQYGEETQYFGPGTRLLVL.